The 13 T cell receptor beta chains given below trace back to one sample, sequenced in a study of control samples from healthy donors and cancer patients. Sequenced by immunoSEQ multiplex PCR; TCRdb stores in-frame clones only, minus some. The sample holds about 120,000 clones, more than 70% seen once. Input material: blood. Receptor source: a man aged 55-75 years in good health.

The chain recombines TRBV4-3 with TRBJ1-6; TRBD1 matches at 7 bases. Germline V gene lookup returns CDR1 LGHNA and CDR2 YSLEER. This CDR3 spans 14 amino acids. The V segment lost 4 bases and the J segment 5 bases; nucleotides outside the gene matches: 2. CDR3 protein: CASSPGTDNSPLHF. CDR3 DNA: TGCGCCAGCAGCCCAGGGACAGATAATTCACCCCTCCACTTT.

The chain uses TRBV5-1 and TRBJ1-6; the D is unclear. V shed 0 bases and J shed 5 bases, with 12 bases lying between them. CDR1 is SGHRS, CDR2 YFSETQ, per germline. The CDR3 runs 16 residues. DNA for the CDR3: TGCGCCAGCAGCTTGGGCGGTTCCGGCGATAATTCACCCCTCCACTTT. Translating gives CASSLGGSGDNSPLHF.

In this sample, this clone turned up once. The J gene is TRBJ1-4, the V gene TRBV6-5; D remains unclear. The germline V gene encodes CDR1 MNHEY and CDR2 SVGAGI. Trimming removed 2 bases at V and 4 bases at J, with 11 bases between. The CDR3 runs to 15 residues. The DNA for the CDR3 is TGTGCCAGCAGTTACGCCGGCTTAAATAATGAAAAACTGTTTTTT. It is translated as CASSYAGLNNEKLFF.

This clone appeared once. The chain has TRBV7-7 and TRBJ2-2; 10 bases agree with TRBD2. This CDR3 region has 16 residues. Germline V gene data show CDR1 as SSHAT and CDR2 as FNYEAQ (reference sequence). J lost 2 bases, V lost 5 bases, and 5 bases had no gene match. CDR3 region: CASSTLAGTNTGELFF. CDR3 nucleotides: TGTGCCAGCAGCACACTAGCGGGAACCAACACCGGGGAGCTGTTTTTT.

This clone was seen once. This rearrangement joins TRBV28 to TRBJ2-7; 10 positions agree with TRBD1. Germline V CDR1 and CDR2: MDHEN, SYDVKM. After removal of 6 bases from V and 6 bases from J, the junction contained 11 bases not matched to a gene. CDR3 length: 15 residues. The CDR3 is CASSLPGQGLVEQYF. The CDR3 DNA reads TGTGCCAGCAGCCTACCGGGACAGGGGTTAGTCGAGCAGTACTTC.

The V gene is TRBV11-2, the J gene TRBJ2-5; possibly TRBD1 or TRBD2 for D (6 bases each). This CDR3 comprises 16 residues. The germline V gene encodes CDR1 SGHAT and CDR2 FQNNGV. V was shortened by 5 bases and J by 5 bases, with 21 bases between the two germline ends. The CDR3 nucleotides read TGTGCCAGCAGCCCAGGGAGAGGGGGGCAGCGGGAGACCCAGTACTTC. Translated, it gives CASSPGRGGQRETQYF.

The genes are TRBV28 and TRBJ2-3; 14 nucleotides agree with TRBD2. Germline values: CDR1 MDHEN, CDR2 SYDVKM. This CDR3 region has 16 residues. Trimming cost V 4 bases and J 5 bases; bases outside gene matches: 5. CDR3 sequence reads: CASSWGLAGVLDTQYF. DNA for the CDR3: TGTGCCAGCAGTTGGGGACTAGCGGGGGTTCTAGATACGCAGTATTTT.

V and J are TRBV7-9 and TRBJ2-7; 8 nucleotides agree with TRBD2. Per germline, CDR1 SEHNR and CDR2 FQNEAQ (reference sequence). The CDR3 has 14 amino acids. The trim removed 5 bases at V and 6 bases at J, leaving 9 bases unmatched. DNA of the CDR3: TGTGCCAGCAGCCAGGCAGCGGGGGTGAGCGAGCAGTACTTC. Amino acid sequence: CASSQAAGVSEQYF.

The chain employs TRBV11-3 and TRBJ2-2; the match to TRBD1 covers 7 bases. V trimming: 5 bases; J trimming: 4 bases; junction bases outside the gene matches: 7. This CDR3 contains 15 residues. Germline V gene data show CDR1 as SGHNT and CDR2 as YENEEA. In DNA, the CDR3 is TGTGCCAGCAGCCAGACAGGGTTGGGCACCGGGGAGCTGTTTTTT. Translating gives CASSQTGLGTGELFF.

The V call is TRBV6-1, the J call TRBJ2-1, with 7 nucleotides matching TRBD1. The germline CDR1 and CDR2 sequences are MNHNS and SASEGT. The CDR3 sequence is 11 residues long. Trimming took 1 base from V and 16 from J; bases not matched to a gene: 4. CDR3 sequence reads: CASSEGRQGFF. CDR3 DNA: TGTGCCAGCAGTGAAGGGAGACAGGGTTTCTTC.

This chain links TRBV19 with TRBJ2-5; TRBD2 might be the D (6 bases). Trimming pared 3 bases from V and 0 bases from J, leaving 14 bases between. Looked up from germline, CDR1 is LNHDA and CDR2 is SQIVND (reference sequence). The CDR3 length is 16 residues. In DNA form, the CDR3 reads TGTGCCAGTAGTATCGGATTAGCGGCCAACCAAGAGACCCAGTACTTC. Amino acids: CASSIGLAANQETQYF.

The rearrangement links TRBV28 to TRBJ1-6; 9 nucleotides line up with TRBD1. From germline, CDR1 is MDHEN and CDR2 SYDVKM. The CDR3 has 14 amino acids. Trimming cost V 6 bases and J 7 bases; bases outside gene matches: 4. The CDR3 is CASRLGTGNSPLHF. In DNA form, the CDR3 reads TGTGCCAGCAGACTGGGGACAGGGAATTCACCCCTCCACTTT. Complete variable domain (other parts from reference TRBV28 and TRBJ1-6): DVKVTQSSRYLVKRTGEKVFLECVQDMDHENMFWYRQDPGLGLRLIYFSYDVKMKEKGDIPEGYSVSREKKERFSLILESASTNQTSMYLCASRLGTGNSPLHFGNGTRLTVT.

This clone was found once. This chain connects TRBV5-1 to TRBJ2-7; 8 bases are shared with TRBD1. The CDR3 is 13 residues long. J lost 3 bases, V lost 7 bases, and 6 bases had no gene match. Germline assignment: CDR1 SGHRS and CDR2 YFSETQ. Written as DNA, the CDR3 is TGCGCCAGCGCCGGGACAGGAGGCTACGAGCAGTACTTC. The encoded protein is CASAGTGGYEQYF.